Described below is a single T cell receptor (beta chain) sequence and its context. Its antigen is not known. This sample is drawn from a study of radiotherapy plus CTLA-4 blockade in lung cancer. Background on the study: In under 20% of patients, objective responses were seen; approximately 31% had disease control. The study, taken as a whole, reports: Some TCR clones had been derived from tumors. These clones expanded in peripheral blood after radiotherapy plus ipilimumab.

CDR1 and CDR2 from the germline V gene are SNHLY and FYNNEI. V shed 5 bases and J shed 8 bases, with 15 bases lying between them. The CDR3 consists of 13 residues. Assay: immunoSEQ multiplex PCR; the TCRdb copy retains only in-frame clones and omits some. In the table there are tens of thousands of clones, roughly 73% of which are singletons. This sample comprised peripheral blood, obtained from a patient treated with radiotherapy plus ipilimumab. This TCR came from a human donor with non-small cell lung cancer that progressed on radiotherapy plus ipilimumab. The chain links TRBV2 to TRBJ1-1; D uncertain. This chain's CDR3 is CASSSLASIEAFF. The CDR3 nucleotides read TGTGCCAGCAGTTCCCTAGCGTCGATAGAAGCTTTCTTT. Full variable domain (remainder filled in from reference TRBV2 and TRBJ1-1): EPEVTQTPSHQVTQMGQEVILRCVPISNHLYFYWYRQILGQKVEFLVSFYNNEISEKSEIFDDQFSVERPDGSNFTLKIRSTKLEDSAMYFCASSSLASIEAFFGQGTRLTVV.